In this sample, the clone carrying this T cell receptor beta chain turned up a few times. The data belong to a study of blood T cell repertoires in COVID-19. About the study: Samples of COVID-19 (acute and convalescent) were obtained from the United States, Italy and Spain.

Profiling relied on immunoSEQ multiplex PCR, and the TCRdb table lists in-frame clones only, not all of them. Counted here are around 300,000 clones, about 90% occurring once; the ten biggest clones make up around 5.8%. This TCR derives from a woman aged 50 to 65 with COVID-19, enrolled during active disease. Sequenced sample: peripheral blood.

DNA for the CDR3: TGTGCCAGCAGTGAACGAAAGGTACAGGGGGGACAGCCCCAGCATTTT. This translates into CASSERKVQGGQPQHF. The chain recombines TRBV6-1 with TRBJ1-5; 8 bases fit TRBD1. The V segment lost 2 bases and the J segment 7 bases; nucleotides outside the gene matches: 10. Per the germline V gene, CDR1 is MNHNS and CDR2 is SASEGT. CDR3 size: 16 residues.